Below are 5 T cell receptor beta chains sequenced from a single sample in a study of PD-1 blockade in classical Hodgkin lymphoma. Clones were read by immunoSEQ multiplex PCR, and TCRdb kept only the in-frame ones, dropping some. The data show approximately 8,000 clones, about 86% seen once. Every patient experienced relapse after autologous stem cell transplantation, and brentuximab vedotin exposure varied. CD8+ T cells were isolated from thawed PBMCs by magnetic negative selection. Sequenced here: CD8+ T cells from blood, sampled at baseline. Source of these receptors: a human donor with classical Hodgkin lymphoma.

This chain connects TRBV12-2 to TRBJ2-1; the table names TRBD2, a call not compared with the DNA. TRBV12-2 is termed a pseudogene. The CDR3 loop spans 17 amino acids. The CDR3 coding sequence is TGTGCAAGTCGCTCCTGGACTAGCGGGAGGTACTTCGGTGAGCAGTTCTTC. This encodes CASRSWTSGRYFGEQFF.

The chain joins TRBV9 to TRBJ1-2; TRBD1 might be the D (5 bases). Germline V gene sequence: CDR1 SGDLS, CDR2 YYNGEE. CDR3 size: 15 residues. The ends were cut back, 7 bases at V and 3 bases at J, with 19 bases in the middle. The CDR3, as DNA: TGTGCCAGCGGAGGGGTCAAAGAATCCCACTATGGCTACACCTTC. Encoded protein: CASGGVKESHYGYTF.

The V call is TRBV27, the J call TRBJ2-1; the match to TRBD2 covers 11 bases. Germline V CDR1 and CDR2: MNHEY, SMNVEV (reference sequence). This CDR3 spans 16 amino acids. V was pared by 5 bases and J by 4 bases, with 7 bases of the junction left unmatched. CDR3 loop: CASSHPGTSGYNEQFF. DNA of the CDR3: TGTGCCAGCAGTCACCCCGGGACTAGCGGATACAATGAGCAGTTCTTC.

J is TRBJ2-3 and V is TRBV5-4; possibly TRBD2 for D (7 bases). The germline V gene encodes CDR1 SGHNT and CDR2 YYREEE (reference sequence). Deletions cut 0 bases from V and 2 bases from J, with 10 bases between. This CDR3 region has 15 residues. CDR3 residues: CASSLAAGATDTQYF. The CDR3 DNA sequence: TGTGCCAGCAGCTTGGCTGCGGGGGCCACAGATACGCAGTATTTT.

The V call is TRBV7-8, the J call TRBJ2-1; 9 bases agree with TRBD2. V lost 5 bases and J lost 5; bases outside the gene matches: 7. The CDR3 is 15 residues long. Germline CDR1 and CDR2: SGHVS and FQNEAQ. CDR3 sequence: CASSRRLAEDNEQFF. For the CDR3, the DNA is TGTGCCAGCAGCCGGAGACTAGCGGAAGACAATGAGCAGTTCTTC.